The 29 T cell receptor beta chains reported below all come from one sample, sequenced in a study of T-cell memory formation after mild COVID-19. TCRdb used MiXCR to reprocess the 5' RACE reads, holding one entry per CDR3 protein. This sample has around 250,000 distinct CDR3 sequences; 8% to 10% occur once, and the top ten carry roughly a fifth. Material for sequencing was PBMCs or a T cell subset sorted from them (not recorded which). These receptors all stem from a man younger than 35 who had mild COVID-19 (a few samples of this study predate the infection). Cell type and time point are not known.

The chain recombines TRBV15 with TRBJ1-1; TRBD1 matches 8 bases. Germline CDR1 reads LNHNV; CDR2 reads YYDKDF (reference sequence). This CDR3 comprises 15 residues. Trimming removed 1 base from V and 4 bases from J; junction bases left unmatched: 5. CDR3 DNA: TGTGCCACCAGCAGAGTTCAGGGGGCGGGCACTGAAGCTTTCTTT. Translation gives CATSRVQGAGTEAFF.

Many counts were recorded for this clonotype. V gene TRBV12-3 or TRBV12-4 combines with J gene TRBJ2-3; no definite D call. Deletions cut 6 bases from V and 6 bases from J, with 13 bases between. The length of the CDR3 is 13 residues. CDR3 loop: CASSFGLADTQYF. The CDR3 coding sequence is TGTGCCAGCAGCTTCGGGCTTGCGGATACGCAGTATTTT.

This clonotype has at least ten counts. The J gene is TRBJ2-3, the V gene TRBV5-1; TRBD2 matches at 14 bases. J was trimmed by 4 bases and V by 4 bases; bases with no gene match: 2. The CDR3 length is 15 residues. CDR1 is SGHRS and CDR2 is YFSETQ in the germline V gene. As DNA, the CDR3 is TGCGCCAGCAGCCAGGGACTAGCGGGGGCAGATACGCAGTATTTT. Encoded protein: CASSQGLAGADTQYF. Using reference TRBV5-1 and TRBJ2-3 for the parts outside the CDR3, the full variable domain is KAGVTQTPRYLIKTRGQQVTLSCSPISGHRSVSWYQQTPGQGLQFLFEYFSETQRNKGNFPGRFSGRQFSNSRSEMNVSTLELGDSALYLCASSQGLAGADTQYFGPGTRLTVL.

This clonotype was seen more than once but under ten times. The chain recombines TRBV11-2 with TRBJ2-2, with D possibly being TRBD1 (6 bases). The length of the CDR3 is 16 residues. In germline, CDR1 is SGHAT, CDR2 FQNNGV. Between the trimmed V and J ends, which lost 5 bases and 1 base, there was a span of 14 bases. CDR3 DNA: TGTGCCAGCAGCCCCACCGGGACATTGAACACCGGGGAGCTGTTTTTT. This gives the protein CASSPTGTLNTGELFF.

The chain uses TRBV30 and TRBJ2-5; 7 bases match TRBD1. Germline assignment: CDR1 GTSNPN and CDR2 SVGIG (reference sequence). The CDR3 consists of 12 residues. V lost 7 bases, J lost 5 bases, and 7 bases stayed unmatched. The CDR3 region is CAYTGERETQYF. The CDR3 coding sequence is TGTGCCTACACAGGGGAGAGGGAGACCCAGTACTTC.

The chain has TRBV5-6 and TRBJ2-3; 9 bases map to TRBD2. V shed 6 bases, J shed 7 bases, and the junction held 9 bases outside the gene matches. CDR1 and CDR2 (germline): SGHDT, YYEEEE. The CDR3 spans 14 residues. CDR3 bases: TGTGCCAGCATGGGCGGGGGGGCTTCATATACGCAGTATTTT. It is translated as CASMGGGASYTQYF.

This clonotype was counted at least ten times. Relative to the germline gene, one junction end is altered; a read error may explain this. This rearrangement joins TRBV7-9 to TRBJ1-1; D possibly corresponds to TRBD1 (5 bases). There are 15 residues in the CDR3. Germline V gives CDR1 SEHNR, CDR2 FQNEAQ (reference sequence). DNA for the CDR3: TGTGCCAGCAGCTTAGCGGGGACCCTAAACAGTGAAGCTTTCTTT. It encodes CASSLAGTLNSEAFF.

This clonotype showed up just a few times. The chain joins TRBV12-3 or TRBV12-4 to TRBJ2-3; TRBD1 or TRBD2 may be the D gene (6 bases each). V lost 7 bases and J lost 1, with 15 bases in between. CDR3 size: 15 residues. This chain's CDR3 is CASTFRGQGTDTQYF. The CDR3 DNA sequence: TGTGCCAGCACCTTTCGGGGGCAGGGCACAGATACGCAGTATTTT.

Notes on this clonotype: At one end, the junction sequence differs from germline, possibly due to a read error. V gene TRBV7-7 combines with J gene TRBJ1-6; TRBD1 is a possible D gene (5 bases). The CDR3 is 16 amino acids. CDR1 is SSHAT and CDR2 is FNYEAQ in the germline V gene (reference sequence). The chain's CDR3 is CASSLESAGGNSPLHF. CDR3 bases: TGTGCTAGCAGCTTAGAGTCCGCCGGGGGAAATTCACCCCTCCACTTT.

The rearrangement joins TRBV6-1 to TRBJ1-1; 12 positions match TRBD1. Germline V CDR1 and CDR2: MNHNS, SASEGT. Germline trimming cut 0 bases from V and 3 bases from J; bases unmatched to any gene: 14. CDR3 length equals 20 residues. CDR3 DNA: TGTGCCAGCAGTGAAGCAAATTACCGGGACAGGGGGCTAAGGTACACTGAAGCTTTCTTT. Encoded protein: CASSEANYRDRGLRYTEAFF.

This clonotype was observed at least ten times. The chain joins TRBV5-1 to TRBJ1-1; no clear D gene. The CDR3 covers 13 residues. CDR1 is SGHRS and CDR2 is YFSETQ in the germline V gene. Trimming shortened V by 4 bases and J by 1 base, and 8 bases separated the two germline ends. CDR3 residues: CASSGTQNTEAFF. As DNA, the CDR3 is TGCGCCAGCAGCGGAACACAGAACACTGAAGCTTTCTTT.

The J gene is TRBJ2-3, the V gene TRBV6-5; D perhaps matches TRBD2 (5 bases). In germline, CDR1 is MNHEY, CDR2 SVGAGI. The CDR3 loop spans 14 amino acids. Trimming took off 7 bases at V and 4 bases at J, with 15 bases between the two ends. CDR3 nucleotide sequence: TGTGCCAGCACCTTCGGTGAGGGTCCAGATACGCAGTATTTT. As protein: CASTFGEGPDTQYF.

This clonotype was counted only a few times. DNA for the CDR3: TGTGCCAGCAGCCGGGCCTTAAATGAAAAACTGTTTTTT. Translated: CASSRALNEKLFF. The V call is TRBV14, the J call TRBJ1-4; D is unresolved. Germline CDR1 SGHDN, CDR2 FVKESK. The length of the CDR3 is 13 residues. Between the trimmed V and J ends, which lost 4 bases and 5 bases, there was a span of 8 bases. The whole variable domain, filled in from reference TRBV14 and TRBJ1-4, reads EAGVTQFPSHSVIEKGQTVTLRCDPISGHDNLYWYRRVMGKEIKFLLHFVKESKQDESGMPNNRFLAERTGGTYSTLKVQPAELEDSGVYFCASSRALNEKLFFGSGTQLSVL.

The chain links TRBV3-1 to TRBJ1-2; 11 bases are a match to TRBD1. V shed 4 bases and J 5 bases; nucleotides not matched to a gene: 9. Germline V lookup: CDR1 LGHDT, CDR2 YNNKEL (reference sequence). The CDR3 is made up of 16 amino acids. The CDR3 is CASSLMDRGRRYGYTF. In DNA form, the CDR3 reads TGTGCCAGCAGCCTCATGGACAGGGGGCGGAGGTATGGCTACACCTTC.

In its sample, this clonotype was seen a few times. The chain has TRBV5-1 and TRBJ2-3, with 7 bases identical to TRBD2. With V trimmed by 2 bases and J by 0 bases, 3 bases remained unmatched. The germline CDR1 and CDR2 sequences are SGHRS and YFSETQ. The CDR3 is made up of 15 amino acids. The CDR3 loop reads CASSLPAGSTDTQYF. The CDR3 bases are TGCGCCAGCAGCTTACCAGCGGGGAGCACAGATACGCAGTATTTT.

The J gene is TRBJ1-1, the V gene TRBV28, with D possibly TRBD1 on 6 matching bases. The germline V and J ends were trimmed by 2 bases and 1 base, with 11 bases remaining between them. Germline V CDR1 and CDR2: MDHEN, SYDVKM. The CDR3 is 15 amino acids. The CDR3 DNA reads as TGTGCCAGCAGTTTAGCAGGGGCGGGGAACACTGAAGCTTTCTTT. It yields the protein CASSLAGAGNTEAFF.

The rearrangement uses TRBV24-1 and TRBJ1-1, with 8 positions matching TRBD1. The germline CDR1 and CDR2 sequences are KGHDR and SFDVKD. This CDR3 is built from 15 residues. V was pared by 3 bases and J by 7 bases, with 9 bases of the junction left unmatched. CDR3 sequence: CATSDPSGTGHEAFF. The CDR3 DNA sequence: TGTGCCACCAGTGATCCGTCCGGGACAGGACATGAAGCTTTCTTT.

The V call is TRBV20-1, the J call TRBJ2-7; D tentatively fits TRBD1 or TRBD2 (5 bases each). This CDR3 contains 13 residues. Trimming took off 5 bases at V and 3 bases at J, with 14 bases between the two ends. Germline lookup yields CDR1 DFQATT and CDR2 SNEGSKA (reference sequence). Here the CDR3 DNA reads TGCAGTGCTTCCGGGACCGACCTCTACGAGCAGTACTTC. Its protein is CSASGTDLYEQYF.

This clonotype occurred many times. J is TRBJ2-1 and V is TRBV2; the D is unclear. The germline gives CDR1 SNHLY, CDR2 FYNNEI. This CDR3 comprises 13 residues. V shed 7 bases and J shed 3 bases, with 10 bases lying between them. CDR3 loop: CASTQTNYNEQFF. CDR3 sequence (DNA): TGTGCCAGCACCCAGACGAACTACAATGAGCAGTTCTTC.

Many counts were recorded for this clonotype. J is TRBJ2-7 and V is TRBV7-9; 11 bases are shared with TRBD1. CDR1 and CDR2 from the germline V gene are SEHNR and FQNEAQ (reference sequence). The ends lost 0 bases at V and 4 bases at J; junction bases unmatched: 2. The CDR3 has 15 residues. The DNA for the CDR3 is TGTGCCAGCAGCTTAGCTGGGACAGGGGGTTACGAGCAGTACTTC. Its protein product is CASSLAGTGGYEQYF.

This clonotype was observed a few times. J is TRBJ2-7 and V is TRBV27, with D perhaps TRBD1 (5 bases). There are 14 residues in the CDR3. Germline CDR1 and CDR2: MNHEY and SMNVEV (reference sequence). V lost 4 bases and J 1 base, leaving 11 bases between the germline ends. This CDR3 reads CASSSGDSSYEQYF. The CDR3 nucleotides read TGTGCCAGCAGTTCCGGCGACAGTTCCTACGAGCAGTACTTC.

The chain employs TRBV6-6 and TRBJ1-1, with no clear D. The CDR3 covers 18 residues. The V and J ends lost 0 bases and 1 base respectively, with 18 bases between them. The germline V gene has CDR1 MNHNY and CDR2 SVGAGI (reference sequence). Written as DNA, the CDR3 is TGTGCCAGCAGTTACTCAAGGGAGGATACCCTGGAGAACACTGAAGCTTTCTTT. Its translation: CASSYSREDTLENTEAFF.

The chain is built from TRBV6-2 or TRBV6-3 and TRBJ2-2; TRBD1 might be the D (6 bases). CDR3 length: 17 residues. Trimming shortened V by 6 bases and J by 1 base, and 18 bases separated the two germline ends. In germline, CDR1 is MNHEY, CDR2 SVGEGT. The CDR3 DNA reads TGTGCCAGCAGATTCCCCACGGGACATAGGAACACCGGGGAGCTGTTTTTT. This codes for CASRFPTGHRNTGELFF.

This clonotype was seen more than once but under ten times. The V gene is TRBV12-3 or TRBV12-4, the J gene TRBJ2-3; D not certain. The V end lost 7 bases, the J end lost 0 bases, and 14 bases lay between the germline ends. The CDR3 loop spans 15 amino acids. The CDR3 sequence: CASTYRVGSTDTQYF. CDR3 coding DNA: TGTGCCAGCACCTACCGGGTGGGAAGCACAGATACGCAGTATTTT.

This clonotype was observed a handful of times. This chain links TRBV5-4 with TRBJ2-2, with D possibly matching TRBD1 (6 bases). Germline V gene data show CDR1 as SGHNT and CDR2 as YYREEE (reference sequence). The germline V and J ends were trimmed by 2 bases and 5 bases, with 13 bases remaining between them. The CDR3 sequence is 15 residues long. The CDR3: CASSFTQGMTGELFF. As DNA, the CDR3 is TGTGCCAGCAGCTTCACCCAGGGGATGACCGGGGAGCTGTTTTTT. Filled out from reference TRBV5-4 and TRBJ2-2, the complete variable domain reads ETGVTQSPTHLIKTRGQQVTLRCSSQSGHNTVSWYQQALGQGPQFIFQYYREEENGRGNFPPRFSGLQFPNYSSELNVNALELDDSALYLCASSFTQGMTGELFFGEGSRLTVL.

The chain carries TRBV15 and TRBJ2-4; D is possibly TRBD1 (6 bases). The length of the CDR3 is 17 residues. V was clipped by 1 base and J by 0 bases, with 13 bases between them. Germline-derived CDR1 and CDR2 are LNHNV and YYDKDF (reference sequence). CDR3 loop: CATSRVFGQTAKNIQYF. The CDR3, as DNA: TGTGCCACCAGCAGAGTTTTTGGACAGACAGCCAAAAACATTCAGTACTTC. Full variable domain (rest looked up from reference TRBV15 and TRBJ2-4): DAMVIQNPRYQVTQFGKPVTLSCSQTLNHNVMYWYQQKSSQAPKLLFHYYDKDFNNEADTPDNFQSRRPNTSFCFLDIRSPGLGDTAMYLCATSRVFGQTAKNIQYFGAGTRLSVL.

This clonotype was observed a few times. V gene TRBV6-2 or TRBV6-3 combines with J gene TRBJ2-7; D assignment may be TRBD1 or TRBD2 (6 bases each). The CDR3 totals 13 residues. CDR1 is MNHEY and CDR2 is SVGEGT in the germline V gene. The germline V and J ends were trimmed by 6 bases and 6 bases, with 15 bases remaining between them. CDR3 residues: CASSPPGAGEQYF. Written as DNA, the CDR3 is TGTGCCAGCAGCCCGCCGGGGGCCGGCGAGCAGTACTTC.

The chain links TRBV29-1 to TRBJ2-1, with TRBD1 matching 7 bases. The germline gives CDR1 SQVTM, CDR2 ANQGSEA. This CDR3 has 14 amino acids. V lost 5 bases and J lost 0; bases outside the gene matches: 4. CDR3 region: CSVMGQNSYNEQFF. Here the CDR3 DNA reads TGCAGCGTTATGGGACAGAACTCCTACAATGAGCAGTTCTTC.

The chain carries TRBV5-1 and TRBJ1-1; D call uncertain. V lost 5 bases to trimming and J lost 1 base, with 12 bases between them. Germline V lookup: CDR1 SGHRS, CDR2 YFSETQ. The CDR3 spans 14 residues. CDR3 sequence (DNA): TGCGCCAGCAGGGATCTAGGAGGGAACACTGAAGCTTTCTTT. This translates into CASRDLGGNTEAFF.